A selection of T cell receptor beta chains follows, all from one sample in a study of long-term antiretroviral therapy in people with HIV. This table comes from immunoSEQ multiplex PCR, and its TCRdb copy is limited to in-frame clones, with some not included. The sample has tens of thousands of clones; under 85% are singletons. The sequencing used unsorted PBMCs, collected 0.5 years before starting antiretroviral therapy. Receptors were obtained from a man between 40 and 49 years old with HIV. CDR3s include the opening cysteine and the closing phenylalanine or tryptophan. The D gene is left open where the match is weak. Clone sizes are given selectively: once, few, many, or a class where the clone is expanded.

j_call v_call d_call clone_size cdr3_aa cdr3_nt
TRBJ1-3 TRBV28 - - CASRPQGQRNTIYF TGTGCCAGCAGGCCACAGGGTCAAAGAAACACCATATATTTT
TRBJ1-2 TRBV19 - - CASSINPGVLGYTF TGTGCCAGTAGTATTAACCCGGGGGTTCTCGGCTACACCTTC
TRBJ2-3 TRBV4-3 - - CASSQDWASVSTDTQYF TGCGCCAGCAGCCAAGACTGGGCTAGCGTAAGCACAGATACGCAGTATTTT
TRBJ2-7 TRBV9 - - CASSVGGGLYEQYF TGTGCCAGCAGCGTAGGTGGGGGGCTTTACGAGCAGTACTTC
TRBJ2-1 TRBV9 - - CASSVVTGDSYNEQFF TGTGCCAGCAGCGTAGTCACAGGCGACTCCTACAATGAGCAGTTCTTC
TRBJ2-3 TRBV12-5 - - CASGLAFPTDTQYF TGTGCTAGTGGTTTGGCTTTCCCCACAGATACGCAGTATTTT
TRBJ1-1 TRBV29-1 - - CSVAQRNTEAFF TGCAGCGTAGCACAGAGGAACACTGAAGCTTTCTTT
TRBJ1-2 TRBV27 - few CASGFPQRGYTF TGTGCCAGCGGTTTCCCCCAAAGGGGCTACACCTTC
TRBJ1-1 TRBV5-5 - - CASSQAGTTTREAFF TGTGCCAGCAGCCAGGCCGGGACAACAACTCGAGAAGCTTTCTTT
TRBJ2-7 TRBV21-1 - - CASSKGAYEQYF TGTGCCAGCAGCAAGGGGGCCTACGAGCAGTACTTC
TRBJ2-3 TRBV9 - - CASSNRGEGALGASTDTQYF TGTGCCAGCAGCAATCGGGGTGAAGGGGCATTAGGGGCTAGCACAGATACGCAGTATTTT
TRBJ1-2 TRBV11-2 - once CASSLEDTVYGYTF TGTGCCAGCAGCTTAGAGGACACCGTCTATGGCTACACCTTC
TRBJ2-1 TRBV4-3 - once CASSQIAGGYNEQFF TGCGCCAGCAGCCAGATCGCCGGGGGCTACAATGAGCAGTTCTTC
TRBJ1-1 TRBV5-1 - - CASSLGQMNTEAFF TGCGCCAGCAGCCTTGGACAGATGAACACTGAAGCTTTCTTT
TRBJ2-7 TRBV7-9 - - CASSFQPSYEQYF TGTGCCAGCAGCTTCCAACCTTCCTACGAGCAGTACTTC
TRBJ1-5 TRBV5-1 - - CASSLGLRKDCNQPQHF TGCGCCAGCAGCTTGGGGCTCAGGAAGGATTGCAATCAGCCCCAGCATTTT
TRBJ2-3 TRBV28 TRBD2 few CASSLGGLAGGFSTDTQYF TGTGCCAGCAGTTTAGGAGGACTAGCGGGGGGCTTTAGCACAGATACGCAGTATTTT
TRBJ1-1 TRBV28 TRBD1 - CLSGRKGRGPNTEAFF TGCCTCAGCGGGAGGAAGGGCAGGGGGCCGAACACTGAAGCTTTCTTT